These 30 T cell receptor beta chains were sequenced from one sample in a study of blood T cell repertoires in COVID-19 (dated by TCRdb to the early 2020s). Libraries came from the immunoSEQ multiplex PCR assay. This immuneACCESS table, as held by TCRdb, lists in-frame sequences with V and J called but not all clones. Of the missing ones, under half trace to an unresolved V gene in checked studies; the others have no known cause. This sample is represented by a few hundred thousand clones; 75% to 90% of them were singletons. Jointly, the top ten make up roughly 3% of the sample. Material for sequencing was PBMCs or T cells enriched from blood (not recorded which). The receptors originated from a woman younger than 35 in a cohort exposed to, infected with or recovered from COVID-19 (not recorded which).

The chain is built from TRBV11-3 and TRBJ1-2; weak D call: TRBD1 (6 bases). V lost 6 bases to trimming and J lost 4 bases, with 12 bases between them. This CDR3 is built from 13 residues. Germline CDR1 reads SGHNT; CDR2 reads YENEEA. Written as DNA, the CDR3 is TGTGCCAGCAGGCAGGGGTCGGGCTATGGCTACACCTTC. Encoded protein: CASRQGSGYGYTF.

The CDR3 spells CASSPRTGSHEQYF. CDR3 in DNA: TGTGCCAGCAGTCCCCGGACAGGGTCCCACGAGCAGTACTTC. The rearrangement joins TRBV27 to TRBJ2-7, with TRBD1 matching 8 bases. This CDR3 comprises 14 residues. Trimming at V came to 5 bases and at J to 5 bases, leaving 8 bases not matched to a gene. CDR1 MNHEY and CDR2 SMNVEV come from the germline V gene (reference sequence).

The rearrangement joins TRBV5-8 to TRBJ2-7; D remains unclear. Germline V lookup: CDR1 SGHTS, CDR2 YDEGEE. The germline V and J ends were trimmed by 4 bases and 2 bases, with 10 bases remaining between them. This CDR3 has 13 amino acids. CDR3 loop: CASSLRETYEQYF. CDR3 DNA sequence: TGTGCCAGCAGCCTTCGAGAAACCTACGAGCAGTACTTC.

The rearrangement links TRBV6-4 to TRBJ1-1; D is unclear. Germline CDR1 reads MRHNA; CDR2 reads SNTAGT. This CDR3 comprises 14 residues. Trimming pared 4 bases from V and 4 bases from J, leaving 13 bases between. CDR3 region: CASSVDWGVTEAFF. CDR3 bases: TGTGCCAGCAGTGTCGACTGGGGAGTCACTGAAGCTTTCTTT.

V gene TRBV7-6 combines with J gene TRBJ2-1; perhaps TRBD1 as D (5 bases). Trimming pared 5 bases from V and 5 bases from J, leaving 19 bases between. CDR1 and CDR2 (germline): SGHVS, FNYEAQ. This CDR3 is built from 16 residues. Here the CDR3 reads CASSPSVRGRDNEQFF. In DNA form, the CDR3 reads TGTGCCAGCAGCCCAAGTGTAAGGGGAAGGGACAATGAGCAGTTCTTC. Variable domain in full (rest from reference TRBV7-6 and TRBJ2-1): GAGVSQSPRYKVTKRGQDVALRCDPISGHVSLYWYRQALGQGPEFLTYFNYEAQQDKSGLPNDRFSAERPEGSISTLTIQRTEQRDSAMYRCASSPSVRGRDNEQFFGPGTRLTVL.

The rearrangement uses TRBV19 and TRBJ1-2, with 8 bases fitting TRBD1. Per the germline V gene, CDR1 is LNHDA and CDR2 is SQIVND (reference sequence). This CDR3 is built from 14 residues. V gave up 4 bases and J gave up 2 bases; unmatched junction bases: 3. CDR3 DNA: TGTGCCAGTAGTACGACAGGGGCGAACTATGGCTACACCTTC. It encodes CASSTTGANYGYTF.

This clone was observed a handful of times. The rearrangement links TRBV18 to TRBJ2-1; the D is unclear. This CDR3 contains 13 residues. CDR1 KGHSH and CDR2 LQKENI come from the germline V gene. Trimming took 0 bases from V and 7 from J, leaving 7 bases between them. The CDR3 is CASSPPSQNEQFF. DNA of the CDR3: TGTGCCAGCTCACCACCGTCCCAGAATGAGCAGTTCTTC.

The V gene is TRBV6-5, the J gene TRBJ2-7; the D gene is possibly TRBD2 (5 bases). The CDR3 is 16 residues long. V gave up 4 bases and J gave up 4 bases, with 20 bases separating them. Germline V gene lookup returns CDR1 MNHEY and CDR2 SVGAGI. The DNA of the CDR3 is TGTGCCAGCAGTTTAAAGGGAGTTAATCTCCCGTACGAGCAGTACTTC. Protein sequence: CASSLKGVNLPYEQYF.

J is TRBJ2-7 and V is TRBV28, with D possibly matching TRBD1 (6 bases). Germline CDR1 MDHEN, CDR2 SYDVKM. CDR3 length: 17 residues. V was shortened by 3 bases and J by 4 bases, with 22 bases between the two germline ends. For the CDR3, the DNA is TGTGCCAGCAGTTTCGAGGGTCCGTCTGGACAGCGATACGAGCAGTACTTC. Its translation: CASSFEGPSGQRYEQYF.

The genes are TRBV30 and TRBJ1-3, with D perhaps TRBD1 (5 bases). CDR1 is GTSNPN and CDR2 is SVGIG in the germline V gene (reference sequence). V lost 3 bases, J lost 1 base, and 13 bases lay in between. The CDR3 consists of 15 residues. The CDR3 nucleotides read TGTGCCTGGAGGACAGAGACGATTTCTGGAAACACCATATATTTT. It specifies CAWRTETISGNTIYF.

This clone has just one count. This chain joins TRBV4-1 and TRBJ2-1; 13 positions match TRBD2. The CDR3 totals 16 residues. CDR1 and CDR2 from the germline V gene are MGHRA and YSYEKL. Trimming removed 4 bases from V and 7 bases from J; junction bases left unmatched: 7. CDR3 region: CASSPGTSGVENEQFF. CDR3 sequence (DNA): TGCGCCAGCAGCCCGGGGACTAGCGGGGTGGAAAATGAGCAGTTCTTC.

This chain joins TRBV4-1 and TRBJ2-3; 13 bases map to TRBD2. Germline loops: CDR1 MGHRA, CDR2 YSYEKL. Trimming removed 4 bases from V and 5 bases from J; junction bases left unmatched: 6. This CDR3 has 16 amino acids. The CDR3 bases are TGCGCCAGCAGCCCCGGACTAGCGGGAGTGGTAGATACGCAGTATTTT. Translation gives CASSPGLAGVVDTQYF.

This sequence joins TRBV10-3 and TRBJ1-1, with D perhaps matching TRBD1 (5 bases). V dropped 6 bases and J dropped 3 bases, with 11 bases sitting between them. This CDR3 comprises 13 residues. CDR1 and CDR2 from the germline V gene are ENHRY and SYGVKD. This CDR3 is CAIRVREDTEAFF. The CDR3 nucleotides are TGTGCCATCAGGGTCAGGGAGGACACTGAAGCTTTCTTT.

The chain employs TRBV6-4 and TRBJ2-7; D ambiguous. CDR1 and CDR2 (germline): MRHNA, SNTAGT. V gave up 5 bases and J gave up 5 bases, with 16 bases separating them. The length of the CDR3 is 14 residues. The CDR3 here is CASSSPSYPNEQYF. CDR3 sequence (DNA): TGTGCCAGCAGTTCCCCGTCCTACCCAAACGAGCAGTACTTC.

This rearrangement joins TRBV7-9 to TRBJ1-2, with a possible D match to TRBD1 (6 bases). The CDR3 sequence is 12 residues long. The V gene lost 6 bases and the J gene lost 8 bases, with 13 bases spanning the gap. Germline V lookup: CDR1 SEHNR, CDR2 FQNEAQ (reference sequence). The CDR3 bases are TGTGCCAGCAGTCGACAGGAGGAGGGCTACACCTTC. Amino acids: CASSRQEEGYTF.

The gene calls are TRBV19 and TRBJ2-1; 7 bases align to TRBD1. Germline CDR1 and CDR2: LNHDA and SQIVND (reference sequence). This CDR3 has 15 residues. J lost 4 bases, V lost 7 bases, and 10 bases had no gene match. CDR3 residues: CASTQGDSVYNEQFF. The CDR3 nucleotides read TGTGCCAGTACCCAAGGGGACAGTGTGTACAATGAGCAGTTCTTC.

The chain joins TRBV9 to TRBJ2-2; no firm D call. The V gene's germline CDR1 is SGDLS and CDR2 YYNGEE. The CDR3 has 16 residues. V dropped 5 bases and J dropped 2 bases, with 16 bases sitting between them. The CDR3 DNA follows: TGTGCCAGCAGTGGCAGGTCTCCCACTAACACCGGGGAGCTGTTTTTT. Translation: CASSGRSPTNTGELFF.

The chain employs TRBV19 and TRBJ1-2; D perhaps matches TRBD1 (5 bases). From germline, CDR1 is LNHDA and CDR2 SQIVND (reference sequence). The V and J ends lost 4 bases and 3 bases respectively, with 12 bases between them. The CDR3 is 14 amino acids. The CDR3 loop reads CASSTGPLDYGYTF. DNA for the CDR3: TGTGCCAGTAGTACAGGGCCCTTAGACTATGGCTACACCTTC.

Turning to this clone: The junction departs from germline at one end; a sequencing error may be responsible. The CDR3 reads CASGLNSGEQFF. The CDR3 bases are TGTGCCAGCGGCTTGAATTCCGGTGAGCAGTTCTTC. The genes are TRBV5-6 and TRBJ2-1; D not resolved. This CDR3 is built from 12 residues. CDR1 and CDR2 from the germline V gene are SGHDT and YYEEEE.

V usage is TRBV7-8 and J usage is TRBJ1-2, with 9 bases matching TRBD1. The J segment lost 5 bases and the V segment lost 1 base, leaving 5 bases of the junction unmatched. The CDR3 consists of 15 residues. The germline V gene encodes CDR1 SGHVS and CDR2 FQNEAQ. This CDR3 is CASSLEDRGVYGYTF. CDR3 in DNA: TGTGCCAGCAGCTTAGAAGACAGGGGGGTTTATGGCTACACCTTC.

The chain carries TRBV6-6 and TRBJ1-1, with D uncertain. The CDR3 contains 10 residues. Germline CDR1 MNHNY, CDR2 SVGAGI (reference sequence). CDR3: CVHGALDAFF. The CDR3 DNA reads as TGTGTCCACGGAGCGTTGGATGCTTTCTTT.

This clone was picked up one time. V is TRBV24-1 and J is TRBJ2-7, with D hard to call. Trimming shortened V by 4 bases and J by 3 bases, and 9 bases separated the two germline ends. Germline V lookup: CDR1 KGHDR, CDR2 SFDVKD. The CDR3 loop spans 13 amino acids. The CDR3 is CATSEGAFYEQYF. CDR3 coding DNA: TGTGCCACCAGTGAAGGAGCGTTCTACGAGCAGTACTTC.

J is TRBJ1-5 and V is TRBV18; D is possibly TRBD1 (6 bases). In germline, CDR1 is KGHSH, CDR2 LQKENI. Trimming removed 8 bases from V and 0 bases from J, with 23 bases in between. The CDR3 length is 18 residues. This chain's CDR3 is CASNPGGRTPYSNQPQHF. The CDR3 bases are TGTGCCAGCAACCCCGGGGGGCGCACCCCTTATAGCAATCAGCCCCAGCATTTT.

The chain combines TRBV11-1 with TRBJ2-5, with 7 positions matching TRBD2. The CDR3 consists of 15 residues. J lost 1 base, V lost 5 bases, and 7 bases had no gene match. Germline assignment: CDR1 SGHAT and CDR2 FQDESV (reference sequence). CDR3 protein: CASSIPGTIQETQYF. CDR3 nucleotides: TGTGCCAGCAGCATACCAGGGACTATCCAAGAGACCCAGTACTTC.

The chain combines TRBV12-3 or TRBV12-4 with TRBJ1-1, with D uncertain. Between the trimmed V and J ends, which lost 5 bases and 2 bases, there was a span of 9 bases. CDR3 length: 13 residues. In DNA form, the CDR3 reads TGTGCCAGCAGTCCCTTAGAAAACACTGAAGCTTTCTTT. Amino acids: CASSPLENTEAFF.

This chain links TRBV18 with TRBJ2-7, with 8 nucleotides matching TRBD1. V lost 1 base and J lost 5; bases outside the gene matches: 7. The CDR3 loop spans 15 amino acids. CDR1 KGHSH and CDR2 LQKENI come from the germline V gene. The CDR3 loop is CASSPLEQGGHEQYF. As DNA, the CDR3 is TGTGCCAGCTCACCACTAGAACAGGGGGGCCACGAGCAGTACTTC.

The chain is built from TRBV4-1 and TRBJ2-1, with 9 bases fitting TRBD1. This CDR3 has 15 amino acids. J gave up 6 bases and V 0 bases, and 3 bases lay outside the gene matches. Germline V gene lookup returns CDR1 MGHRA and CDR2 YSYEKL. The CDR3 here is CASSQEDRGSNEQFF. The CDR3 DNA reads TGCGCCAGCAGCCAAGAGGACAGGGGTAGCAATGAGCAGTTCTTC.

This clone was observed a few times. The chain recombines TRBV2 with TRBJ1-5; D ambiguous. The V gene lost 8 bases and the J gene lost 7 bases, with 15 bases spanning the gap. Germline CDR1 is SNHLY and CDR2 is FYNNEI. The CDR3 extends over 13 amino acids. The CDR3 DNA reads TGTGCCAGCGGCATCGCGGGTGAGCAGCCCCAGCATTTT. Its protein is CASGIAGEQPQHF.

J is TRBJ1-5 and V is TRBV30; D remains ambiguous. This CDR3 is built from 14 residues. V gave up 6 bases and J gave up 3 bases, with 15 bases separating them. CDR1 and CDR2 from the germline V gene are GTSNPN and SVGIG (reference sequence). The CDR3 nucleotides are TGTGCCTGCGAGGCGGCAGAGAACAATCAGCCCCAGCATTTT. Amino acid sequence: CACEAAENNQPQHF.

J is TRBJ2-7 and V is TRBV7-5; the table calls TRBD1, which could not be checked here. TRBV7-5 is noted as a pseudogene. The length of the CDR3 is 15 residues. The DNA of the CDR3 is TGTGCCAGAAGCCCCGGCCCCCAAACAGGGTACGAGCAGTACTTC. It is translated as CARSPGPQTGYEQYF.